The 26 T cell receptor beta chains given below trace back to one sample, sequenced in a study of cytomegalovirus exposure and HLA in healthy donors. Primers for the PCR totalled 60 Vbeta and 13 Jbeta. Assay used: immunoSEQ multiplex PCR; TCRdb lists only in-frame clones, some missing. The table lists 30,000 to 40,000 clones, 75% to 90% of them singletons. The specimen sequenced was PBMCs. These receptors were collected from a male donor in good health and CMV-seronegative.

The chain links TRBV30 to TRBJ1-4; 7 positions agree with TRBD1. The length of the CDR3 is 13 residues. Unmatched junction bases numbered 7, after V lost 7 bases and J lost 5 bases. Germline loops: CDR1 GTSNPN, CDR2 SVGIG (reference sequence). CDR3 nucleotides: TGTGCCTCTAAGGGACAGTTAAATGAAAAACTGTTTTTT. As protein: CASKGQLNEKLFF.

The chain is built from TRBV10-3 and TRBJ1-5; D is undetermined. V gave up 0 bases and J gave up 2 bases, with 14 bases separating them. Germline lookup yields CDR1 ENHRY and CDR2 SYGVKD. The CDR3 has 17 residues. Here the CDR3 DNA reads TGTGCCATCAGTGAGTCCTTCGCCGGAGGACGCAATCAGCCCCAGCATTTT. It translates to CAISESFAGGRNQPQHF.

This chain joins TRBV5-1 and TRBJ2-1; D is ambiguous. Germline V gene lookup returns CDR1 SGHRS and CDR2 YFSETQ. The CDR3 is 14 residues long. Between the trimmed V and J ends, which lost 4 bases and 2 bases, there was a span of 10 bases. The CDR3 is CASSPSRAYNEQFF. In DNA, the CDR3 is TGCGCCAGCAGCCCCTCCCGGGCCTACAATGAGCAGTTCTTC.

The gene calls are TRBV6-1 and TRBJ1-2; 9 nucleotides align to TRBD1. The CDR3 covers 14 residues. Trimming took 2 bases from V and 7 from J; bases not matched to a gene: 5. The germline V gene has CDR1 MNHNS and CDR2 SASEGT. The CDR3 DNA sequence: TGTGCCAGCAGTGAACAAACAGGGGGCCTTGGCTACACCTTC. Translation: CASSEQTGGLGYTF.

This clone was counted only a few times. The chain recombines TRBV28 with TRBJ2-5; no reliable D call. CDR1 is MDHEN and CDR2 is SYDVKM in the germline V gene. The V gene lost 4 bases and the J gene lost 2 bases, with 11 bases spanning the gap. The CDR3 runs 14 residues. The CDR3 loop reads CASSSRVGQETQYF. CDR3 DNA sequence: TGTGCCAGCAGTTCCCGGGTTGGACAAGAGACCCAGTACTTC.

The chain uses TRBV2 and TRBJ1-2, with 8 bases that match TRBD1. This CDR3 is 13 amino acids long. Looked up from germline, CDR1 is SNHLY and CDR2 is FYNNEI. V shed 10 bases and J 1 base; nucleotides not matched to a gene: 5. The CDR3, as DNA: TGTGCCACCCCTGGACAGGGTAACTATGGCTACACCTTC. This encodes CATPGQGNYGYTF.

The genes are TRBV2 and TRBJ2-1; D ambiguous. The CDR3 loop spans 9 amino acids. From germline, CDR1 is SNHLY and CDR2 FYNNEI. The V gene lost 7 bases and the J gene lost 9 bases, with 4 bases spanning the gap. The CDR3 loop is CASKREQFF. CDR3 nucleotide sequence: TGTGCCAGCAAGCGTGAGCAGTTCTTC.

This chain joins TRBV7-9 and TRBJ2-7; possible D gene TRBD1, 6 bases. The V gene's germline CDR1 is SEHNR and CDR2 FQNEAQ (reference sequence). The CDR3 sequence is 13 residues long. V shed 6 bases and J shed 3 bases, with 12 bases lying between them. CDR3 sequence reads: CASSRTELYEQYF. The CDR3 DNA follows: TGTGCCAGCAGTCGGACAGAGCTCTACGAGCAGTACTTC.

The chain carries TRBV5-1 and TRBJ2-3, with 7 bases that match TRBD1. The CDR3 covers 14 residues. Germline lookup yields CDR1 SGHRS and CDR2 YFSETQ. The V and J ends lost 5 bases and 1 base, in that order; junction bases with no gene match: 4. DNA for the CDR3: TGCGCCAGCAGGTCTACAGGGGGCACAGATACGCAGTATTTT. It yields the protein CASRSTGGTDTQYF.

The chain uses TRBV7-9 and TRBJ1-6; no clear D. There are 14 residues in the CDR3. Germline V CDR1 and CDR2: SEHNR, FQNEAQ (reference sequence). Trimming left V 1 base short and J 7 bases short, with 8 bases between. The CDR3 loop reads CASSLEQKNSPLHF. CDR3 DNA sequence: TGTGCCAGCAGCTTAGAACAGAAAAATTCACCCCTCCACTTT. The entire variable domain, with the rest obtained from reference TRBV7-9 and TRBJ1-6, is as follows: DTGVSQNPRHKITKRGQNVTFRCDPISEHNRLYWYRQTLGQGPEFLTYFQNEAQLEKSRLLSDRFSAERPKGSFSTLEIQRTEQGDSAMYLCASSLEQKNSPLHFGNGTRLTVT.

V usage is TRBV10-2 and J usage is TRBJ2-5; D is perhaps TRBD1 (7 bases). Trimming stripped 7 bases from V and 5 bases from J, with 23 bases between. The CDR3 contains 16 residues. From germline, CDR1 is WSHSY and CDR2 SAAADI. CDR3 region: CASKGPHRGGEETQYF. CDR3 coding DNA: TGCGCCAGCAAAGGCCCGCACAGGGGAGGTGAGGAGACCCAGTACTTC.

The V and J genes are TRBV19 and TRBJ2-4; no firm D call. The CDR3 covers 17 residues. Germline V gene sequence: CDR1 LNHDA, CDR2 SQIVND (reference sequence). V was cut by 3 bases and J by 0 bases, with 15 bases left in between. In nucleotides, the CDR3 is TGTGCCAGTAGTATTTTTCGCCAGGAACTAGCCAAAAACATTCAGTACTTC. Translating gives CASSIFRQELAKNIQYF.

V is TRBV30 and J is TRBJ2-3; 9 bases are a match to TRBD1. Trimming took 3 bases from V and 4 from J; bases not matched to a gene: 8. The germline V gene has CDR1 GTSNPN and CDR2 SVGIG (reference sequence). This CDR3 comprises 15 residues. This CDR3 is CAWRGDRAWADTQYF. The CDR3 bases are TGTGCCTGGAGGGGGGACAGGGCGTGGGCAGATACGCAGTATTTT.

The V call is TRBV27, the J call TRBJ1-5; D is perhaps TRBD1 (5 bases). The V and J ends lost 5 bases and 4 bases respectively, with 15 bases between them. The CDR3 runs to 15 residues. Germline loops: CDR1 MNHEY, CDR2 SMNVEV (reference sequence). CDR3 region: CASSPGTGKNQPQHF. Written as DNA, the CDR3 is TGTGCCAGCAGTCCCGGGACTGGGAAAAATCAGCCCCAGCATTTT.

J is TRBJ2-7 and V is TRBV15; 10 positions agree with TRBD1. J lost 6 bases, V lost 5 bases, and 7 bases had no gene match. Germline assignment: CDR1 LNHNV and CDR2 YYDKDF (reference sequence). This CDR3 spans 14 amino acids. The CDR3 nucleotides read TGTGCCACCAGCGCGACAGGGGGCGAGGGCGAGCAGTACTTC. It translates to CATSATGGEGEQYF. Full variable domain (remainder filled in from reference TRBV15 and TRBJ2-7): DAMVIQNPRYQVTQFGKPVTLSCSQTLNHNVMYWYQQKSSQAPKLLFHYYDKDFNNEADTPDNFQSRRPNTSFCFLDIRSPGLGDTAMYLCATSATGGEGEQYFGPGTRLTVT.

V and J are TRBV30 and TRBJ2-2; 10 nucleotides agree with TRBD2. Germline CDR1 is GTSNPN and CDR2 is SVGIG (reference sequence). The CDR3 contains 17 residues. Trimming at V came to 4 bases and at J to 7 bases, leaving 15 bases not matched to a gene. The CDR3 reads CAWISGLAAPSSGELFF. The CDR3 coding sequence is TGTGCCTGGATCTCCGGACTAGCGGCACCCTCGAGCGGGGAGCTGTTTTTT.

The V call is TRBV2, the J call TRBJ2-3; tentative D call: TRBD2 (5 bases). The CDR3 sequence is 15 residues long. V was cut by 6 bases and J by 1 base, with 14 bases left in between. In germline, CDR1 is SNHLY, CDR2 FYNNEI. The chain's CDR3 is CASRWTQTRTDTQYF. DNA for the CDR3: TGTGCCAGCAGATGGACTCAAACCCGCACAGATACGCAGTATTTT.

The chain links TRBV2 to TRBJ1-2; a possible D gene is TRBD1 (6 bases). The V and J ends lost 1 base and 5 bases respectively, with 14 bases between them. The CDR3 is 15 residues long. CDR1 is SNHLY, CDR2 FYNNEI, per germline. CDR3 DNA sequence: TGTGCCAGCAGTGAAGGGACAGCCGGAGGTTATGGCTACACCTTC. Protein sequence: CASSEGTAGGYGYTF.

The V call is TRBV7-2, the J call TRBJ1-1; 11 bases agree with TRBD1. The trim removed 5 bases at V and 8 bases at J, leaving 4 bases unmatched. Germline loops: CDR1 SGHTA, CDR2 FQGNSA. The CDR3 is 13 amino acids. CDR3 loop: CASSAGTGGEAFF. For the CDR3, the DNA is TGTGCCAGCAGCGCCGGGACAGGGGGAGAAGCTTTCTTT. Together with reference TRBV7-2 and TRBJ1-1, the CDR3 gives the full variable domain: GAGVSQSPSNKVTEKGKDVELRCDPISGHTALYWYRQSLGQGLEFLIYFQGNSAPDKSGLPSDRFSAERTGGSVSTLTIQRTQQEDSAVYLCASSAGTGGEAFFGQGTRLTVV.

This chain links TRBV5-1 with TRBJ1-1; maybe TRBD1 (5 bases). The length of the CDR3 is 14 residues. Germline V CDR1 and CDR2: SGHRS, YFSETQ. The germline V and J ends were trimmed by 4 bases and 7 bases, with 17 bases remaining between them. CDR3 nucleotide sequence: TGCGCCAGCAGCGAACAGGCTATGAGCATTGAAGCTTTCTTT. This gives the protein CASSEQAMSIEAFF.

The chain is built from TRBV5-4 and TRBJ2-5, with D possibly TRBD2 on 5 matching bases. The germline gives CDR1 SGHNT, CDR2 YYREEE (reference sequence). This CDR3 contains 13 residues. Trimming removed 4 bases from V and 2 bases from J, with 9 bases in between. CDR3 in DNA: TGTGCCAGCAGCAAACCGGGACAAGAGACCCAGTACTTC. Its protein product is CASSKPGQETQYF.

The V and J genes are TRBV30 and TRBJ2-5; possibly TRBD2 for D (7 bases). The CDR3 totals 16 residues. The V gene lost 2 bases and the J gene lost 3 bases, with 19 bases spanning the gap. Germline V gene lookup returns CDR1 GTSNPN and CDR2 SVGIG (reference sequence). The CDR3 protein is CAWSKGVVGGKETQYF. CDR3 DNA: TGTGCCTGGAGTAAGGGGGTTGTGGGGGGGAAAGAGACCCAGTACTTC.

The chain uses TRBV28 and TRBJ1-2; D is uncertain. CDR3 length: 15 amino acids. V shed 5 bases and J shed 1 base, with 14 bases lying between them. Looked up from germline, CDR1 is MDHEN and CDR2 is SYDVKM. CDR3 residues: CASSPPGFFNYGYTF. In DNA form, the CDR3 reads TGTGCCAGCAGTCCCCCCGGTTTCTTTAACTATGGCTACACCTTC.

V usage is TRBV15 and J usage is TRBJ1-2; possible D gene TRBD1, 6 bases. The CDR3 extends over 15 amino acids. The ends were cut back, 0 bases at V and 7 bases at J, with 15 bases in the middle. Germline-derived CDR1 and CDR2 are LNHNV and YYDKDF (reference sequence). CDR3 nucleotides: TGTGCCACCAGCAGAGATGGCACAGGGAAGGCTGGCTACACCTTC. As protein: CATSRDGTGKAGYTF. Full variable domain (rest looked up from reference TRBV15 and TRBJ1-2): DAMVIQNPRYQVTQFGKPVTLSCSQTLNHNVMYWYQQKSSQAPKLLFHYYDKDFNNEADTPDNFQSRRPNTSFCFLDIRSPGLGDTAMYLCATSRDGTGKAGYTFGSGTRLTVV.

The J gene is TRBJ2-2, the V gene TRBV5-4; D remains unclear. CDR1 SGHNT and CDR2 YYREEE come from the germline V gene (reference sequence). Trimming cost V 10 bases and J 8 bases, with 12 bases left between them. CDR3 length: 11 residues. CDR3 in DNA: TGTGCCGCCAGCAGGATGGGGGAGCTGTTTTTT. This codes for CAASRMGELFF. The full variable domain, in which reference TRBV5-4 and TRBJ2-2 provide the parts outside the CDR3, is ETGVTQSPTHLIKTRGQQVTLRCSSQSGHNTVSWYQQALGQGPQFIFQYYREEENGRGNFPPRFSGLQFPNYSSELNVNALELDDSALYLCAASRMGELFFGEGSRLTVL.

This rearrangement joins TRBV10-1 to TRBJ1-6; perhaps TRBD1 as D (5 bases). V lost 2 bases, J lost 10 bases, and 9 bases lay in between. Germline lookup yields CDR1 WNHNN and CDR2 SYGVQD (reference sequence). This CDR3 comprises 13 residues. The CDR3 DNA reads TGCGCCAGCAGTGAGGGAGGGGACTCACCCCTCCACTTT. Its translation is CASSEGGDSPLHF.